This is a list of T cell receptor beta chains from one sample in a study of response to subunit inactivated influenza vaccine. TCRdb re-derived calls from the RT-PCR reads in MiXCR, one entry per CDR3 protein. Of 450,000 to 600,000 distinct CDR3 sequences listed, around 8% are singletons. The input for sequencing was PBMCs from blood, taken 23 to 25 months after vaccination. These receptor sequences come from a man in his fifties or sixties who received an inactivated influenza vaccine. The CDR3 runs from the conserved cysteine through the conserved F or W. A D gene is named only where the DNA matches it firmly. Where a row states a size, it is once, few, many or the class of an expanded clone; other rows omit it.

>TRBJ1-6|TRBV15|-|few
TGTGCCACCAGCAGAGATCTGAGATATAATTCACCCCTCCACTTT
CATSRDLRYNSPLHF
>TRBJ2-7|TRBV12-3/TRBV12-4|-|few
TGTGCCAGCAGTAGAGGGGAGGTCGAGCAGTACTTC
CASSRGEVEQYF
>TRBJ1-4|TRBV5-1|TRBD1|few
TGCGCCAGCAGCTTGAAACAGGGGGCGACTAATGAAAAACTGTTTTTT
CASSLKQGATNEKLFF
>TRBJ2-2|TRBV18|-|-
TGTGCCAGCTCACCCCTCCGGGATCCCGGGGAGCTGTTTTTT
CASSPLRDPGELFF
>TRBJ1-1|TRBV20-1|-|-
TGCAGTGCTAGAGATGGTAGGTTTAGCACTGAAGCTTTCTTT
CSARDGRFSTEAFF
>TRBJ2-1|TRBV3-1|TRBD2|-
TGTGCCAGCAGCCAAGATCCAGGACTAGCGGGAGTCTCCTACAATGAGCAGTTCTTC
CASSQDPGLAGVSYNEQFF
>TRBJ1-3|TRBV6-5|-|few
TGTGCCAGCAGTTACTCGTCCAACAGGCACTCTGGAAACACCATATATTTT
CASSYSSNRHSGNTIYF
>TRBJ2-7|TRBV20-1|TRBD2|few
TGCAGTGCGCTACCGAGGACTAGCGATCCCTACGAGCAGTACTTC
CSALPRTSDPYEQYF
>TRBJ2-7|TRBV5-8|-|few
TGTGCCAGCAGCAAAGGGTACGAGCAGTACTTC
CASSKGYEQYF
>TRBJ2-1|TRBV10-3|-|many
TGTGCCGGGGGAACAGACAATGAGCAGTTCTTC
CAGGTDNEQFF
>TRBJ2-1|TRBV20-1|-|-
TGCAGTGCTAGAGAATGGGGAGGGTCAGGACAGCCTTACAATGAGCAGTTCTTC
CSAREWGGSGQPYNEQFF
>TRBJ2-5|TRBV9|-|few
TGTGCCAGCAGCGTAGGTGCGGAGGGAGAGACCCAGTACTTC
CASSVGAEGETQYF
>TRBJ2-2|TRBV5-1|TRBD2|-
TGCGCCAGCAGCTTGTGGGCTAGCGGGGCCATCACCGGGGAGCTGTTTTTT
CASSLWASGAITGELFF
>TRBJ2-3|TRBV11-2|TRBD2|-
TGTGCCAGCAGCTTAGTTCTGGCTAGCGGTAGTCGTGCAGATACGCAGTATTTT
CASSLVLASGSRADTQYF
>TRBJ2-1|TRBV12-3/TRBV12-4|-|few
TGTGCCAGCAGGAAGACAGACAATGAGCAGTTCTTC
CASRKTDNEQFF
>TRBJ2-3|TRBV20-1|TRBD1|-
TGCAGTGCTCCTTTCAGGGGGCTCACAGAGACGCAGTATTTT
CSAPFRGLTETQYF
>TRBJ2-1|TRBV15|-|-
TGTGCCACCAGCAGGGCCCGAGGGGGTTGGACCTACAATGAGCAGTTCTTC
CATSRARGGWTYNEQFF
>TRBJ2-5|TRBV25-1|TRBD2|many
TGTGCCAGCAGTGAATTAAGCGGGAGGACCCAAGAGACCCAGTACTTC
CASSELSGRTQETQYF
>TRBJ1-1|TRBV12-3/TRBV12-4|TRBD1|-
TGTGCCAGCAGTTTATTGGGACAGCCCACTGAAGCTTTCTTT
CASSLLGQPTEAFF
>TRBJ1-2|TRBV12-3/TRBV12-4|-|-
TGTGCCAGCAGTTTAGCCGGGACCGCAGGCTACACCTTC
CASSLAGTAGYTF
>TRBJ1-4|TRBV10-3|-|many
TGTGCCATCAGTGAAAGGGATGGTAATGAAAAACTGTTTTTT
CAISERDGNEKLFF
>TRBJ2-5|TRBV10-3|-|-
TGTGCCATCAGTGATAGTGGGGGGCAAGAGACCCAGTACTTC
CAISDSGGQETQYF
>TRBJ2-1|TRBV29-1|-|many
TGCAGCGTTGTGAGGGGCCTTCCTTACAATGAGCAGTTCTTC
CSVVRGLPYNEQFF
>TRBJ2-1|TRBV7-9|-|many
TGTGCCAGCAGCTTGGAAGGGACTGAGCAGTTCTTC
CASSLEGTEQFF
>TRBJ2-3|TRBV6-1|-|few
TGTGCCAGCAGTCAACTAGAGGGCGCAGATACGCAGTATTTT
CASSQLEGADTQYF